One and the same sample provided the 2 T cell receptor beta chains below, sequenced in a study of identical twins. A single record per CDR3 protein comes from TCRdb applying MiXCR to the 5' RACE reads. The table shows hundreds of thousands of distinct CDR3 sequences, with 24% occurring only once. The sample was also reused in another study, on T cells expressing NK-cell markers.

Sequenced sample: CD4+ T cells sorted from blood. The receptors were gathered from a woman aged 18-29 years in good health.

This clonotype was detected only a few times. The rearrangement uses TRBV19 and TRBJ2-3, with TRBD1 matching 8 bases. The CDR3 contains 14 residues. The ends lost 10 bases at V and 6 bases at J; junction bases unmatched: 12. Germline-derived CDR1 and CDR2 are LNHDA and SQIVND (reference sequence). CDR3 coding DNA: TGTGCCACCGTAGGGACAGGAGGGTCCGATACGCAGTATTTT. It yields the protein CATVGTGGSDTQYF.

Only a few counts were recorded for this clonotype. CDR3 sequence (DNA): TGTGCCAGCAGGATCGCCGGGACAGGGGCAGATACGCAGTATTTT. Its translation is CASRIAGTGADTQYF. This chain uses TRBV7-9 with TRBJ2-3, with 10 nucleotides matching TRBD1. The CDR3 length is 15 residues. V lost 6 bases, J lost 4 bases, and 7 bases stayed unmatched. Germline CDR1 reads SEHNR; CDR2 reads FQNEAQ (reference sequence).